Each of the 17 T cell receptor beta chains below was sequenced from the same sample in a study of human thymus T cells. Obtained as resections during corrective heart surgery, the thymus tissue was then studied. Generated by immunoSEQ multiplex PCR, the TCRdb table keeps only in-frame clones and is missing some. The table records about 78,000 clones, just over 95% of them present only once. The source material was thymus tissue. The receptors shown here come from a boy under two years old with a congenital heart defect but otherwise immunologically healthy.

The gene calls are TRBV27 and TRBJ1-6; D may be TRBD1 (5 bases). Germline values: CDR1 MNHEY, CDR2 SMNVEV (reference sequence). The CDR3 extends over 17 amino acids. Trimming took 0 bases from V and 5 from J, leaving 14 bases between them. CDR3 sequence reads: CASSLSTGAVDNSPLHF. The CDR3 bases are TGTGCCAGCAGTTTATCGACTGGGGCAGTAGATAATTCACCCCTCCACTTT.

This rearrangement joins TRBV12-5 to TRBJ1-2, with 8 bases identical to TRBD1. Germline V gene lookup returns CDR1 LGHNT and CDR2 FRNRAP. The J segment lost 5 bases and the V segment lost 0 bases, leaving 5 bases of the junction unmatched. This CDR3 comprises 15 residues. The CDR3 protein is CASGLVGQGLYGYTF. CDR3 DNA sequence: TGTGCTAGTGGTTTGGTCGGACAGGGCCTTTATGGCTACACCTTC.

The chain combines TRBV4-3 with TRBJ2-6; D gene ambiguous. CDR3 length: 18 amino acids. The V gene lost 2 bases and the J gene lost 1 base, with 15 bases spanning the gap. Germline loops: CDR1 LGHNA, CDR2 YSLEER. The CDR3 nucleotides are TGCGCCAGCAGCCAATCGACACCCGTCCTGTCTGGGGCCAACGTCCTGACTTTC. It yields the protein CASSQSTPVLSGANVLTF.

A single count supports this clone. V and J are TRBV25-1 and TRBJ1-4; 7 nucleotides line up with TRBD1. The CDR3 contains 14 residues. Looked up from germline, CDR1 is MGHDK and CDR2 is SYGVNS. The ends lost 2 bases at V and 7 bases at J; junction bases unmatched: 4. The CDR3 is CASSEGTAGEKLFF. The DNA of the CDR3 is TGTGCCAGCAGTGAAGGGACAGCTGGTGAAAAACTGTTTTTT. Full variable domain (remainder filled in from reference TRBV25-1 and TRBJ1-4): EADIYQTPRYLVIGTGKKITLECSQTMGHDKMYWYQQDPGMELHLIHYSYGVNSTEKGDLSSESTVSRIRTEHFPLTLESARPSHTSQYLCASSEGTAGEKLFFGSGTQLSVL.

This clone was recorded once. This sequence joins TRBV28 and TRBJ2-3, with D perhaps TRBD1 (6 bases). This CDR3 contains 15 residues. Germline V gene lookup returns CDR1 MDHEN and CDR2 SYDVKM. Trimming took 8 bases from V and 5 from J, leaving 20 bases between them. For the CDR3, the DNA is TGTGCCAGCGCTGACCCGGGACAATCAAAAGATACGCAGTATTTT. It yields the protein CASADPGQSKDTQYF. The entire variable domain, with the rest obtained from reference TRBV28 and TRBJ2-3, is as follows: DVKVTQSSRYLVKRTGEKVFLECVQDMDHENMFWYRQDPGLGLRLIYFSYDVKMKEKGDIPEGYSVSREKKERFSLILESASTNQTSMYLCASADPGQSKDTQYFGPGTRLTVL.

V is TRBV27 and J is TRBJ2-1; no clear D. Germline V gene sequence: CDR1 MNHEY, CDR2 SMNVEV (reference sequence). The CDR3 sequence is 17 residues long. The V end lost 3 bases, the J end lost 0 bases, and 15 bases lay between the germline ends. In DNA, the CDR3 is TGTGCCAGCAGTTTTCGCCGACGGCGTAGCTCCTACAATGAGCAGTTCTTC. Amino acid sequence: CASSFRRRRSSYNEQFF.

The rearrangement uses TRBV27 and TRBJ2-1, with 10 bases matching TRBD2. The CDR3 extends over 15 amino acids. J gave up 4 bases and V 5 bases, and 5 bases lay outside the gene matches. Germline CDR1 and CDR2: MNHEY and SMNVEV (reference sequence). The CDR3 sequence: CASSRLAGAYNEQFF. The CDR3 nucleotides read TGTGCCAGCAGTCGACTAGCGGGCGCTTACAATGAGCAGTTCTTC.

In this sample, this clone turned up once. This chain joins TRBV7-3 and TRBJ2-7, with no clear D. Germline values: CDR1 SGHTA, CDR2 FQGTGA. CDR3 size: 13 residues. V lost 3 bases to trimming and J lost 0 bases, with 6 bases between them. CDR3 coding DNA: TGTGCCAGCAGCTTTGCCAGCTCCTACGAGCAGTACTTC. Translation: CASSFASSYEQYF.

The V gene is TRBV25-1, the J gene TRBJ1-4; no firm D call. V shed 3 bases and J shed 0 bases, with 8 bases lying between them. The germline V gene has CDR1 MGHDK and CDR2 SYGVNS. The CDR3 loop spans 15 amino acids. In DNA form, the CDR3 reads TGTGCCAGCAGTGAGGCAGCCTCAACTAATGAAAAACTGTTTTTT. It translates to CASSEAASTNEKLFF.

Here the CDR3 DNA reads TGTGCCAGCAGTTTATGGGACAGGGGGGGAGGGCCCTATGGCTACACCTTC. Translation gives CASSLWDRGGGPYGYTF. J is TRBJ1-2 and V is TRBV28; 10 bases are a match to TRBD1. The CDR3 consists of 17 residues. Looked up from germline, CDR1 is MDHEN and CDR2 is SYDVKM. The ends lost 0 bases at V and 4 bases at J; junction bases unmatched: 8.

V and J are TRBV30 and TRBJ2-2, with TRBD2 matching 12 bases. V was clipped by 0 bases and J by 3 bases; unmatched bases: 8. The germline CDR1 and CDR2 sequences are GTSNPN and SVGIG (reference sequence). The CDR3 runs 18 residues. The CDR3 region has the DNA TGTGCCTGGAGTGTAGGGCTAGCGGGGGGGCGTGACACCGGGGAGCTGTTTTTT. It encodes CAWSVGLAGGRDTGELFF.

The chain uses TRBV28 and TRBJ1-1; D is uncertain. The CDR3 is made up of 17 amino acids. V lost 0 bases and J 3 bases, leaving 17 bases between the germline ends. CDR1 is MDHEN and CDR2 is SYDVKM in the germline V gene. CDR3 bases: TGTGCCAGCAGTTTATGCCGGGTGAGGGTTGCGGACACTGAAGCTTTCTTT. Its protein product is CASSLCRVRVADTEAFF.

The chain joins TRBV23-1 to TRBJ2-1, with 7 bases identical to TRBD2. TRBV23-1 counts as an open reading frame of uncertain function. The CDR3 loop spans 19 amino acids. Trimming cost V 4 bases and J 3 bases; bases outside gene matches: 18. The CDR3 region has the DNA TGCGCCAGCAGTCGACCAAAACTAGCGACCGGAGGTGACTACAATGAGCAGTTCTTC. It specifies CASSRPKLATGGDYNEQFF.

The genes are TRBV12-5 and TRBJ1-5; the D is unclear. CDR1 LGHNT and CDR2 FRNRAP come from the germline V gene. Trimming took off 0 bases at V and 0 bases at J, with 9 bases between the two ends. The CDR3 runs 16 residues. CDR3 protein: CASGLVGPSSNQPQHF. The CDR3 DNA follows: TGTGCTAGTGGTTTGGTGGGCCCCAGTAGCAATCAGCCCCAGCATTTT. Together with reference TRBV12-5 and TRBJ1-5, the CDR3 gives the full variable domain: DARVTQTPRHKVTEMGQEVTMRCQPILGHNTVFWYRQTMMQGLELLAYFRNRAPLDDSGMPKDRFSAEMPDATLATLKIQPSEPRDSAVYFCASGLVGPSSNQPQHFGDGTRLSIL.

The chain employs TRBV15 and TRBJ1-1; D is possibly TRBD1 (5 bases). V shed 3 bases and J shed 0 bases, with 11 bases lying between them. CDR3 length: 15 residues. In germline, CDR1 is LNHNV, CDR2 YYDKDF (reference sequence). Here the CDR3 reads CATSSLRGLNTEAFF. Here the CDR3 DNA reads TGTGCCACCAGCAGTCTCCGGGGCCTGAACACTGAAGCTTTCTTT.

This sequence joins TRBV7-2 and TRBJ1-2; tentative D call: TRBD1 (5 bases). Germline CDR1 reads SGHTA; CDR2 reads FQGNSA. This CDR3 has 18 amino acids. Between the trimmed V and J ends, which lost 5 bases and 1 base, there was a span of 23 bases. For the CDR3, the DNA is TGTGCCAGCAGCCAACACCGGGACGGACTCATGTTTAACTATGGCTACACCTTC. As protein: CASSQHRDGLMFNYGYTF.

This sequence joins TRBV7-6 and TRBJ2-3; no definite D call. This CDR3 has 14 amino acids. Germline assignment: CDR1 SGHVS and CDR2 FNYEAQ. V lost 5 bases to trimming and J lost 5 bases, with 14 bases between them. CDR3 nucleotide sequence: TGTGCCAGCAGCCTTAAAACAAAGGGAGATACGCAGTATTTT. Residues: CASSLKTKGDTQYF.